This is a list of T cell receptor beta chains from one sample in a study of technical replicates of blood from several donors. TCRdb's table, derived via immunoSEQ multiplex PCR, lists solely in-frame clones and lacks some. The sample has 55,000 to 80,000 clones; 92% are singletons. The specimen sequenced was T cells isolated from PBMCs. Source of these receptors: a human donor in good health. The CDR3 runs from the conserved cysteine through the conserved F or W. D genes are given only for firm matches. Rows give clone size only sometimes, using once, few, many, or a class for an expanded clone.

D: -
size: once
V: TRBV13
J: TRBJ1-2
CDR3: CASSPQGGGYGYTF
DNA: TGTGCCAGCAGCCCCCAGGGAGGGGGGTATGGCTACACCTTC

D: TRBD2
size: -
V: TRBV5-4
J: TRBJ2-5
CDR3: CASSLISGRYRQETQYF
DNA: TGTGCCAGCAGCTTGATTAGCGGGAGGTACAGGCAAGAGACCCAGTACTTC

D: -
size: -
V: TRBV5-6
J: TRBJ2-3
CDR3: CASSLFEGGGTDTQYF
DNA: TGTGCCAGCAGCTTGTTCGAAGGGGGGGGCACAGATACGCAGTATTTT

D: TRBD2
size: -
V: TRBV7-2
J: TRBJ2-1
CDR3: CASSLQAGVVEQFF
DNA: TGTGCCAGCAGCCTCCAAGCGGGAGTGGTTGAGCAGTTCTTC

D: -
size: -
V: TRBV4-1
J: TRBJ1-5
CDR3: CASSQFTDQPQHF
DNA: TGCGCCAGCAGCCAATTTACGGATCAGCCCCAGCATTTT

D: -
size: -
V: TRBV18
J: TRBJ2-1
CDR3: CASSTKGAMNEQFF
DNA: TGTGCCAGCTCAACGAAAGGGGCAATGAATGAGCAGTTCTTC

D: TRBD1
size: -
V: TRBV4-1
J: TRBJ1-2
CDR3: CASSQTTGEAYGYTF
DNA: TGCGCCAGCAGCCAAACTACAGGGGAGGCCTATGGCTACACCTTC

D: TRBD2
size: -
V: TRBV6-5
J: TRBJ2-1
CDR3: CASSSGTSRHNEQFF
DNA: TGTGCCAGCAGTTCCGGGACTAGCAGGCACAATGAGCAGTTCTTC

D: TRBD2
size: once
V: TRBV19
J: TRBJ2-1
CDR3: CASSINSGTGSYNEQFF
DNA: TGTGCCAGTAGTATAAATAGCGGGACGGGTTCCTACAATGAGCAGTTCTTC

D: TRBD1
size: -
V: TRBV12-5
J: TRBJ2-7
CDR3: CASGLRTGGLDEQYF
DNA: TGTGCTAGTGGTTTGAGGACAGGGGGCTTGGACGAGCAGTACTTC

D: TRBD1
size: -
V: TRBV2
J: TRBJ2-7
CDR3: CASSPPPGQGVRSSYEQYF
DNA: TGTGCCAGCAGCCCCCCTCCGGGACAGGGGGTTCGGAGCTCCTACGAGCAGTACTTC

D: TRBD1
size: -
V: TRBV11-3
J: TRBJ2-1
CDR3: CASSRRDSYNEQFF
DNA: TGTGCCAGCAGCCGCCGGGACAGTTACAATGAGCAGTTCTTC

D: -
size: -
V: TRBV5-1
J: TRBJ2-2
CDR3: CASSLDMNTGELFF
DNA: TGCGCCAGCAGCTTGGATATGAACACCGGGGAGCTGTTTTTT

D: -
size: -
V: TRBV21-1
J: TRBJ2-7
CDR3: CASSNRQGASYEQYF
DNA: TGTGCCAGCAGCAACAGACAGGGGGCGTCCTACGAGCAGTACTTC

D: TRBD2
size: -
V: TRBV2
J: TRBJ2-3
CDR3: CASRTSGSVGTQYF
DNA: TGTGCCAGCCGGACTAGCGGGAGTGTGGGTACGCAGTATTTT

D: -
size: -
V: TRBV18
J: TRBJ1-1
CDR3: CASSPLTGRAFF
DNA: TGTGCCAGCTCACCACTTACCGGGAGAGCTTTCTTT

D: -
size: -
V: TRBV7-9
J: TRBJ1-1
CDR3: CASSLTTGKNTEAFF
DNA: TGTGCCAGCAGCTTAACGACAGGAAAGAACACTGAAGCTTTCTTT

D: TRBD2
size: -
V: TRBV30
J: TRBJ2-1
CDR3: CAWSQGASGRLYNEQFF
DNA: TGTGCCTGGTCTCAAGGGGCTAGCGGGAGGCTTTACAATGAGCAGTTCTTC

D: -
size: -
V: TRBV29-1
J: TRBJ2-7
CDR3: CSVEWQAEQYF
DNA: TGCAGCGTTGAATGGCAGGCCGAGCAGTACTTC

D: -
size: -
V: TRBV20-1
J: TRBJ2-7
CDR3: CSVRGNTEQYF
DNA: TGCAGTGTCAGGGGTAATACCGAGCAGTACTTC

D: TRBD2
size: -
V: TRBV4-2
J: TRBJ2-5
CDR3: CASSLGLAGVGAQETQYF
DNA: TGTGCCAGCAGCCTCGGACTAGCGGGAGTAGGGGCCCAAGAGACCCAGTACTTC

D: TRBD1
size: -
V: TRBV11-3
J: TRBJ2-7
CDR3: CASSFGTGGEQYF
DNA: TGTGCCAGCAGCTTCGGGACAGGGGGCGAGCAGTACTTC

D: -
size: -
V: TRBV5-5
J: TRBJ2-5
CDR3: CASSLASGIGETQYF
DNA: TGTGCCAGCAGCTTGGCCAGCGGAATCGGAGAGACCCAGTACTTC

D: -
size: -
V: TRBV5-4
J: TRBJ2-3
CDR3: CAAREVTQYF
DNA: TGTGCCGCCCGAGAAGTAACGCAGTATTTT

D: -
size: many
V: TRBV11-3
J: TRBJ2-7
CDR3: CASSLDNMGVGYEQYF
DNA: TGTGCCAGCAGCTTAGATAATATGGGAGTGGGCTACGAGCAGTACTTC

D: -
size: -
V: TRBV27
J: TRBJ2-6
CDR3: CASSLSPTLAAGANVLTF
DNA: TGTGCCAGCAGTTTATCGCCAACTTTAGCCGCTGGGGCCAACGTCCTGACTTTC

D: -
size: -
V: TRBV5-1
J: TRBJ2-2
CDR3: CASSLDTYTGELFF
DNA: TGCGCCAGCAGCTTGGACACCTACACCGGGGAGCTGTTTTTT

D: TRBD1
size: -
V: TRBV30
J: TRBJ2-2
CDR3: CAWPGQGNTGELFF
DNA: TGTGCCTGGCCGGGACAGGGGAACACCGGGGAGCTGTTTTTT

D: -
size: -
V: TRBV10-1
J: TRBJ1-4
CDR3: CASSEEPTEEKLFF
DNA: TGCGCCAGCAGTGAAGAACCGACGGAGGAAAAACTGTTTTTT

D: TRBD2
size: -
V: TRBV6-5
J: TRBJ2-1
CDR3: CASSYGVAGVEQFF
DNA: TGTGCCAGCAGTTACGGGGTAGCGGGAGTTGAGCAGTTCTTC

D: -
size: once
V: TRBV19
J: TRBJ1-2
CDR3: CASSIEVTPANYGYTF
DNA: TGTGCCAGTAGTATAGAGGTAACACCTGCTAACTATGGCTACACCTTC

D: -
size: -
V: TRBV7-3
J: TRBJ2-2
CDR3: CASSLTLVTGELFF
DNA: TGTGCCAGCAGCTTAACACTAGTCACCGGGGAGCTGTTTTTT

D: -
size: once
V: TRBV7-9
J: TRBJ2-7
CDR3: CASSLLRERAYEQYF
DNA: TGTGCCAGCAGCTTACTTCGAGAGCGGGCCTACGAGCAGTACTTC

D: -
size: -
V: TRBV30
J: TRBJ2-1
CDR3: CAWSLASSYNEQFF
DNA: TGTGCCTGGTCTCTAGCGAGTTCCTACAATGAGCAGTTCTTC

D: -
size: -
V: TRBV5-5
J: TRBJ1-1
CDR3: CASSEDIGGSPEAFF
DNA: TGTGCCAGCAGCGAAGACATTGGGGGCTCGCCTGAAGCTTTCTTT

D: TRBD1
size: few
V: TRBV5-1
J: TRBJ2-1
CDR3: CASSLDRGGEQFF
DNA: TGCGCCAGCAGCTTAGACAGGGGTGGTGAGCAGTTCTTC

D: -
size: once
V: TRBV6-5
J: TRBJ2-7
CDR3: CASSYLQGQTYEQYF
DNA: TGTGCCAGCAGTTACCTCCAGGGACAAACCTACGAGCAGTACTTC

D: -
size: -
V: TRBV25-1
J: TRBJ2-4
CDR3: CASSKSRVAKNIQYF
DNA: TGTGCCAGCAGTAAATCGAGGGTAGCCAAAAACATTCAGTACTTC

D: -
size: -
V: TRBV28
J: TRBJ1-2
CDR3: CASTTGSHEGYTF
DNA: TGTGCCAGCACGACCGGGTCCCACGAGGGCTACACCTTC

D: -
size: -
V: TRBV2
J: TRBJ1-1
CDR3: CASKENGDTEAFF
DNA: TGTGCCAGCAAAGAGAATGGAGACACTGAAGCTTTCTTT

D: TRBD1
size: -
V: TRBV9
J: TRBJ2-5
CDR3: CASSVGQGAQETQYF
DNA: TGTGCCAGCAGCGTAGGCCAGGGGGCACAGGAGACCCAGTACTTC

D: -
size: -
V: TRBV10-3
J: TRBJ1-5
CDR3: CAISESPYQPQHF
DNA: TGTGCCATCAGTGAGTCCCCTTATCAGCCCCAGCATTTT

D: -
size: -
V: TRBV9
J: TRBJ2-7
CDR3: CASSAQKGQSYEQYF
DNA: TGTGCCAGCAGCGCACAGAAAGGACAGTCCTACGAGCAGTACTTC

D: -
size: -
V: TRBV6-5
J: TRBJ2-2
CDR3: CASSSWTVTGELFF
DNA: TGTGCCAGCAGTTCCTGGACAGTCACCGGGGAGCTGTTTTTT

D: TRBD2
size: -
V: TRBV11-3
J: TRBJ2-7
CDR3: CASSLDRAGGPGSYEQYF
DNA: TGTGCCAGCAGCTTAGACCGAGCGGGAGGGCCTGGAAGCTACGAGCAGTACTTC

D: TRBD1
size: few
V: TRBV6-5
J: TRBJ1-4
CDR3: CASRGTGSNEKLFF
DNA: TGTGCCAGCAGGGGGACAGGGTCTAATGAAAAACTGTTTTTT

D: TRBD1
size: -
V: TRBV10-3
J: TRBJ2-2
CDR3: CAISDTGGLGTGELFF
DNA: TGTGCCATCAGTGATACAGGGGGGCTTGGCACCGGGGAGCTGTTTTTT

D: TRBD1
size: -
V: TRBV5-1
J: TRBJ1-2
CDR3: CASSLRGQGGYTF
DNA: TGCGCCAGCAGCTTGAGGGGGCAAGGGGGCTACACCTTC

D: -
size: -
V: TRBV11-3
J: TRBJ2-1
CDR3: CASSLSMYNEQFF
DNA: TGTGCCAGCAGCTTATCCATGTACAATGAGCAGTTCTTC

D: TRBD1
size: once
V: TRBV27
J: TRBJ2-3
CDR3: CASSSLGGTGDDTQYF
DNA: TGTGCCAGCAGTTCACTTGGGGGGACAGGGGATGATACGCAGTATTTT

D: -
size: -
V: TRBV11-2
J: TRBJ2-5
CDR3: CASSLPLEVGGAQETQYF
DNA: TGTGCCAGCAGCTTACCCCTTGAGGTAGGGGGGGCGCAAGAGACCCAGTACTTC

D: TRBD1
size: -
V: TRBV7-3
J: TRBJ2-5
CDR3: CASSRTGGQETQYF
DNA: TGTGCCAGCAGCCGGACAGGGGGCCAAGAGACCCAGTACTTC

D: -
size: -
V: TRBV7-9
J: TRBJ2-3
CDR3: CASTPRQTAQYF
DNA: TGTGCCAGCACACCCCGACAGACGGCGCAGTATTTT

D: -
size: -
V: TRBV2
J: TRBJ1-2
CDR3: CASTLWRTDGYTF
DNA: TGTGCCAGCACCCTATGGAGGACAGATGGCTACACCTTC